This is a list of T cell receptor beta chains from one sample in a study of PD-1 blockade in classical Hodgkin lymphoma. The data were produced by immunoSEQ multiplex PCR, yet TCRdb's version contains in-frame clones alone and is incomplete. Of about 18,000 clones in the sample, over 75% were seen once. The source material was peripheral blood mononuclear cells (PBMCs), sampled at baseline. Receptors originate from a human donor with classical Hodgkin lymphoma. The CDR3 runs from the conserved cysteine through the conserved F or W. Each record gives: clone size, V gene, J gene, CDR3 protein. Clone size is stated in some rows and not others, as once, few, many or a class when expanded.

NA,TRBV19,TRBJ2-2,CASSINGQGGTGELFF
NA,TRBV28,TRBJ2-7,CASSLDRSTYYEQYF
few,TRBV5-5,TRBJ2-4,CASKEVGLAKNIQYF
NA,TRBV18,TRBJ1-1,CASSTGNTEAFF
NA,TRBV9,TRBJ2-5,CASTMGGGQETQYF
once,TRBV19,TRBJ1-6,CASSPFGRGNNSPLHF
NA,TRBV28,TRBJ2-5,CASSLEGGETQYF
NA,TRBV28,TRBJ2-3,CASSPPSETTDTQYF
NA,TRBV4-1,TRBJ1-6,CASSQDRGGSNSPLHF
NA,TRBV29-1,TRBJ1-1,CSLQGALPGRNTEAFF
NA,TRBV6-5,TRBJ2-7,CASRASTLGWQYF
once,TRBV9,TRBJ2-7,CASSVVERGPPYEQYF
large,TRBV6-5,TRBJ2-7,CASSTGTPASEQYF
NA,TRBV5-5,TRBJ1-1,CASSFPGGRTEAFF
few,TRBV28,TRBJ2-1,CASSLRGPIYNEQFF
NA,TRBV2,TRBJ1-2,CASRVPLLRRGERGYTF
NA,TRBV5-8,TRBJ1-1,CASSATNRGTPEAFF
NA,TRBV9,TRBJ2-7,CASSVALAGAYEQYF